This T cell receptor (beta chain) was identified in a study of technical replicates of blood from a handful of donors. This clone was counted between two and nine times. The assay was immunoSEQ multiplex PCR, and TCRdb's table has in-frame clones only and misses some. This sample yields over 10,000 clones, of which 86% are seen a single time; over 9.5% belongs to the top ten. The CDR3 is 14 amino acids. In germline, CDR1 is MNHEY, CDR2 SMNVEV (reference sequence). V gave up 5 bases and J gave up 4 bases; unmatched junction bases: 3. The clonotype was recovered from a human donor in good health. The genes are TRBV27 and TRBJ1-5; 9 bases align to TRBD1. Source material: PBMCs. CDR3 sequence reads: CASSQDRGNQPQHF. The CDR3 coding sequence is TGTGCCAGCAGTCAGGACAGGGGTAATCAGCCCCAGCATTTT.